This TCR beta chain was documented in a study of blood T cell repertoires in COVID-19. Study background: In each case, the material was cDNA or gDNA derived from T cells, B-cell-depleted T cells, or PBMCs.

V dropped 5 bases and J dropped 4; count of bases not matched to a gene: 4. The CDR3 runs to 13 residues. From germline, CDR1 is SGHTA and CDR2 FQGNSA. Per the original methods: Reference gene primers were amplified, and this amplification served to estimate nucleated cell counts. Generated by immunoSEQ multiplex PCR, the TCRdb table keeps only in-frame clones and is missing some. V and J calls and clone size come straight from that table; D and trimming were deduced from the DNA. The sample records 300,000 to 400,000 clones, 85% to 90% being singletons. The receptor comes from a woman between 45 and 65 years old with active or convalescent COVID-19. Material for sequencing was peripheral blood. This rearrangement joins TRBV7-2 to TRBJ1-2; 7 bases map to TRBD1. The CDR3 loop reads CASSGRDSYGYTF. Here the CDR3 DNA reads TGTGCCAGCAGCGGCCGGGACAGCTATGGCTACACCTTC.